Described below is a single T cell receptor beta chain sequence and its context. CFSE-low proliferating responders, CD3+CD4+ and CD3+CD8+, were sorted post-reaction. This table comes from immunoSEQ multiplex PCR, and its TCRdb copy is limited to in-frame clones, with some not included. Seen here are 9,000 to 10,000 clones, just under 30% observed once, and the top ten hold approximately 3.5%. The sample comes from a study of graft-versus-host responses after intestinal transplantation. At the level of the study: Recipients uniformly received anti-thymocyte globulin induction, followed by tacrolimus and steroids for two to four years. Study-wide points: Early post-transplant HvG declines tracked with peak circulating GvH clone levels. GvH clones were identified in recipient marrow, with some first appearing in ileum or blood.

Germline CDR1 and CDR2: PRHDT and FYEKMQ (reference sequence). The V end lost 3 bases, the J end lost 6 bases, and 9 bases lay between the germline ends. CDR3 size: 12 residues. This chain connects TRBV13 to TRBJ2-7, with D perhaps assigned TRBD1 or TRBD2 (6 bases each). This clonotype originated in a human patient who received an intestinal transplant. The starting material was alloreactive CD4+ T cells from a mixed lymphocyte reaction culture, obtained before intestinal transplant. Subset indicated: CFSE-low proliferating T cells sorted from approximately six-day pre-transplant mixed lymphocyte reaction (GvH or HvG direction). The CDR3 DNA sequence: TGTGCCAGCAGCTTTGAGGGGGGCGAGCAGTACTTC. This sequence encodes CASSFEGGEQYF.